This paragraph covers one TCR beta chain sequence. The repertoire was sequenced with immunoSEQ multiplex PCR; TCRdb's copy has only in-frame clones and lacks some. The table has 95,000 to 150,000 clones, roughly four fifths seen once. The ends lost 3 bases at V and 3 bases at J; junction bases unmatched: 0. The CDR3 is made up of 14 amino acids. Germline CDR1 is SGDLS and CDR2 is YYNGEE. This sample is part of a study of blood T cell repertoires in COVID-19. As for the study in general: Samples of COVID-19 (acute and convalescent) were obtained from the United States, Italy and Spain.

The V and J genes are TRBV9 and TRBJ2-1; 10 nucleotides align to TRBD2. The clonotype comes from a man older than 75 with COVID-19, enrolled during active disease. Sequenced input: peripheral blood. CDR3 sequence (DNA): TGTGCCAGCAGCGGGACTAGCGGCTACAATGAGCAGTTCTTC. Its protein is CASSGTSGYNEQFF.